The 30 T cell receptor beta chains below all came from one sample that was sequenced in a study of blood T cell repertoires in COVID-19 (dated by TCRdb to the early 2020s). Receptor amplification or capture employed the immunoSEQ multiplex PCR assay. This immuneACCESS table, as held by TCRdb, lists in-frame sequences with V and J called but not all clones. Of the missing ones, under half trace to an unresolved V gene in checked studies; the others have no known cause. The sample data list around 400,000 clones, and more than 75% of these were observed just once. The ten largest account for approximately 2.4% of the sample. Specimen: peripheral blood. The receptor set was obtained from an older woman with COVID-19, enrolled during active disease.

V and J are TRBV19 and TRBJ2-2; the D gene is possibly TRBD1 (6 bases). Germline V gene lookup returns CDR1 LNHDA and CDR2 SQIVND (reference sequence). CDR3 length equals 15 residues. V was cut by 2 bases and J by 0 bases, with 7 bases left in between. The CDR3 reads CASSIRGSNTGELFF. As DNA, the CDR3 is TGTGCCAGTAGTATAAGGGGGTCGAACACCGGGGAGCTGTTTTTT.

This chain links TRBV5-1 with TRBJ2-3, with 11 bases lining up with TRBD2. J lost 6 bases, V lost 0 bases, and 9 bases had no gene match. This CDR3 is 17 amino acids long. Germline CDR1 SGHRS, CDR2 YFSETQ. In nucleotides, the CDR3 is TGCGCCAGCAGCTTGGGACTAGCGGGGTCACCCGGGGATACGCAGTATTTT. Protein: CASSLGLAGSPGDTQYF.

The CDR3, as DNA: TGTGCCAGCAGCTTAGGAGCGGGGGGGGGTCCTGAGCAGTTCTTC. The encoded protein is CASSLGAGGGPEQFF. The genes are TRBV7-2 and TRBJ2-1, with 10 bases aligning to TRBD2. Germline V CDR1 and CDR2: SGHTA, FQGNSA. V trimming: 1 base; J trimming: 9 bases; junction bases outside the gene matches: 6. This CDR3 contains 15 residues.

The chain uses TRBV24-1 and TRBJ2-3; D is unclear. There are 14 residues in the CDR3. The V gene's germline CDR1 is KGHDR and CDR2 SFDVKD. The germline V and J ends were trimmed by 4 bases and 3 bases, with 10 bases remaining between them. CDR3 bases: TGTGCCACCAGTGACCGAGGTGAGACAGATACGCAGTATTTT. Its protein is CATSDRGETDTQYF.

This clone has just a few counts. The chain employs TRBV4-2 and TRBJ1-1; D might be TRBD1 (6 bases). The CDR3 runs 13 residues. CDR1 LGHNA and CDR2 YNFKEQ come from the germline V gene. V was pared by 3 bases and J by 5 bases, with 10 bases between. The CDR3 DNA reads as TGTGCCAGCAGCCAGCAGGGGAGAACTGAAGCTTTCTTT. This encodes CASSQQGRTEAFF.

J is TRBJ2-7 and V is TRBV27; 7 positions match TRBD1. The CDR3 is made up of 15 amino acids. From germline, CDR1 is MNHEY and CDR2 SMNVEV (reference sequence). Trimming at V came to 1 base and at J to 0 bases, leaving 3 bases not matched to a gene. The CDR3 nucleotides read TGTGCCAGCAGTTTATTCAGGGGGAGCTCCTACGAGCAGTACTTC. As protein: CASSLFRGSSYEQYF.

The J gene is TRBJ1-2, the V gene TRBV2, with D perhaps matching TRBD1 (6 bases). The V gene's germline CDR1 is SNHLY and CDR2 FYNNEI. Trimming shortened V by 1 base and J by 8 bases, and 11 bases separated the two germline ends. The CDR3 spans 13 residues. The CDR3 here is CASSEGTAMGYTF. DNA for the CDR3: TGTGCCAGCAGTGAAGGGACAGCTATGGGCTACACCTTC. Full variable domain (rest looked up from reference TRBV2 and TRBJ1-2): EPEVTQTPSHQVTQMGQEVILRCVPISNHLYFYWYRQILGQKVEFLVSFYNNEISEKSEIFDDQFSVERPDGSNFTLKIRSTKLEDSAMYFCASSEGTAMGYTFGSGTRLTVV.

The V gene is TRBV27, the J gene TRBJ2-7, with a possible D match to TRBD1 (5 bases). CDR3 length: 13 amino acids. Germline CDR1 and CDR2: MNHEY and SMNVEV (reference sequence). Trimming stripped 2 bases from V and 5 bases from J, with 10 bases between. CDR3 DNA sequence: TGTGCCAGCAGTTTACTTTGGGGCGACGAGCAGTACTTC. It yields the protein CASSLLWGDEQYF.

The CDR3 reads CASRIGANEQFF. The CDR3 DNA reads TGTGCCAGCAGAATAGGGGCGAATGAGCAGTTCTTC. The V call is TRBV2, the J call TRBJ2-1; D is possibly TRBD1 (5 bases). Germline V gene sequence: CDR1 SNHLY, CDR2 FYNNEI. V was clipped by 6 bases and J by 7 bases, with 10 bases between them. The length of the CDR3 is 12 residues.

The J gene is TRBJ1-1, the V gene TRBV7-3, with unresolved D. Deletions cut 6 bases from V and 3 bases from J, with 14 bases between. This CDR3 spans 14 amino acids. CDR1 and CDR2 from the germline V gene are SGHTA and FQGTGA. In DNA form, the CDR3 reads TGTGCCAGCAGGCGGGGATTAGGGTACACTGAAGCTTTCTTT. Its protein product is CASRRGLGYTEAFF.

The chain employs TRBV5-1 and TRBJ2-3, with D perhaps TRBD1 (5 bases). The CDR3 covers 15 residues. V was pared by 3 bases and J by 3 bases, with 14 bases between. Germline CDR1 and CDR2: SGHRS and YFSETQ. CDR3 loop: CASSYSQGGTDTQYF. The CDR3 bases are TGCGCCAGCAGCTATAGTCAGGGCGGAACAGATACGCAGTATTTT.

J is TRBJ2-3 and V is TRBV20-1, with D unresolved. V was cut by 6 bases and J by 6 bases, with 7 bases left in between. This CDR3 spans 10 amino acids. The germline gives CDR1 DFQATT, CDR2 SNEGSKA (reference sequence). CDR3 amino acids: CSAERDTQYF. DNA for the CDR3: TGCAGTGCCGAGAGGGATACGCAGTATTTT.

The rearrangement joins TRBV7-3 to TRBJ2-3; D possibly corresponds to TRBD1 (6 bases). The V gene's germline CDR1 is SGHTA and CDR2 FQGTGA. V shed 5 bases and J shed 4 bases, with 10 bases lying between them. There are 13 residues in the CDR3. The CDR3 nucleotides read TGTGCCAGCAGCGCCAACAGGGCAGATACGCAGTATTTT. Protein sequence: CASSANRADTQYF.

The V gene is TRBV18, the J gene TRBJ2-1, with 10 bases matching TRBD2. Germline assignment: CDR1 KGHSH and CDR2 LQKENI. V lost 6 bases, J lost 7 bases, and 12 bases stayed unmatched. This CDR3 has 16 amino acids. CDR3 loop: CASSTSSGGAKNEQFF. CDR3 nucleotides: TGTGCCAGCTCGACGTCGAGCGGGGGGGCCAAGAATGAGCAGTTCTTC.

This chain links TRBV3-1 (or the pseudogene TRBV3-2) with TRBJ2-1, with 9 bases fitting TRBD2. J lost 15 bases, V lost 0 bases, and 12 bases had no gene match. This CDR3 region has 15 residues. Germline V lookup: CDR1 LGHDT, CDR2 YNNKEL (reference sequence). CDR3 amino acids: CASSQDLNSGGPGFF. Written as DNA, the CDR3 is TGTGCCAGCAGCCAAGATCTGAATAGCGGGGGCCCTGGGTTCTTC.

V usage is TRBV10-3 and J usage is TRBJ1-1; TRBD1 might be the D (6 bases). CDR1 ENHRY and CDR2 SYGVKD come from the germline V gene. The CDR3 has 16 amino acids. Trimming took 3 bases from V and 1 from J, leaving 15 bases between them. In nucleotides, the CDR3 is TGTGCCATCAGTGACGGCCTAGGACAGCAGAACACTGAAGCTTTCTTT. Translating gives CAISDGLGQQNTEAFF.

The J gene is TRBJ2-5, the V gene TRBV4-1; 7 nucleotides match TRBD2. V lost 1 base, J lost 9 bases, and 8 bases stayed unmatched. The CDR3 length is 14 residues. CDR1 MGHRA and CDR2 YSYEKL come from the germline V gene. CDR3 DNA sequence: TGCGCCAGCAGCCAAGTTACCCCCGCGGGGGCCCAGTACTTC. Its translation: CASSQVTPAGAQYF.

CDR3 coding DNA: TGTGCCAGCAGTTTGCTAGCGGGGGGACCTAGCACAGATACGCAGTATTTT. This encodes CASSLLAGGPSTDTQYF. This chain uses TRBV27 with TRBJ2-3; 11 nucleotides match TRBD2. V trimming: 3 bases; J trimming: 0 bases; junction bases outside the gene matches: 5. From germline, CDR1 is MNHEY and CDR2 SMNVEV (reference sequence). This CDR3 spans 17 amino acids.

The V and J genes are TRBV5-1 and TRBJ2-7; 10 bases agree with TRBD2. After removal of 2 bases from V and 5 bases from J, the junction contained 4 bases not matched to a gene. The CDR3 sequence is 14 residues long. Germline CDR1 reads SGHRS; CDR2 reads YFSETQ. CDR3: CASSLGTSADEQYF. The CDR3 DNA is TGCGCCAGCAGCTTAGGGACTAGCGCGGACGAGCAGTACTTC.

The rearrangement links TRBV30 to TRBJ2-7; TRBD2 might be the D (6 bases). The germline V gene has CDR1 GTSNPN and CDR2 SVGIG (reference sequence). The germline V and J ends were trimmed by 2 bases and 4 bases, with 15 bases remaining between them. The CDR3 runs 14 residues. This CDR3 reads CAWSNGGAGYEQYF. The CDR3 region has the DNA TGTGCCTGGAGTAATGGCGGGGCCGGATACGAGCAGTACTTC.

V gene TRBV15 combines with J gene TRBJ2-7; a possible D gene is TRBD2 (7 bases). Germline loops: CDR1 LNHNV, CDR2 YYDKDF (reference sequence). V gave up 3 bases and J gave up 0 bases, with 15 bases separating them. The CDR3 sequence is 16 residues long. CDR3 bases: TGTGCCACCAGCAGGCCGGGTGGGGGGGCCTCCTACGAGCAGTACTTC. Protein product: CATSRPGGGASYEQYF.

V usage is TRBV19 and J usage is TRBJ2-2, with D possibly TRBD1 on 5 matching bases. From germline, CDR1 is LNHDA and CDR2 SQIVND (reference sequence). Trimming left V 3 bases short and J 4 bases short, with 15 bases between. This CDR3 is built from 16 residues. CDR3 coding DNA: TGTGCCAGTAGTATCCAACGGAGACAGACCACCGGGGAGCTGTTTTTT. It specifies CASSIQRRQTTGELFF.

J is TRBJ2-7 and V is TRBV3-1 (or the pseudogene TRBV3-2), with TRBD2 matching 9 bases. V trimming: 7 bases; J trimming: 2 bases; junction bases outside the gene matches: 6. CDR1 and CDR2 from the germline V gene are LGHDT and YNNKEL (reference sequence). The length of the CDR3 is 14 residues. The CDR3 here is CASTASGATYEQYF. The CDR3 nucleotides are TGTGCCAGCACAGCTAGCGGGGCGACCTACGAGCAGTACTTC.

The V call is TRBV27, the J call TRBJ1-6, with D tentatively TRBD1 (6 bases). The V gene's germline CDR1 is MNHEY and CDR2 SMNVEV (reference sequence). The CDR3 has 15 residues. Trimming stripped 5 bases from V and 5 bases from J, with 13 bases between. CDR3 protein: CASSLTGIHNSPLHF. CDR3 bases: TGTGCCAGCAGTCTCACAGGGATCCATAATTCACCCCTCCACTTT.

The chain combines TRBV7-8 with TRBJ2-3; TRBD1 matches 8 bases. The junction had 9 bases not matched to a gene; V was cut back by 5 bases and J by 5 bases. This CDR3 spans 15 amino acids. Germline values: CDR1 SGHVS, CDR2 FQNEAQ. CDR3 loop: CASSKTQGDLDTQYF. Here the CDR3 DNA reads TGTGCCAGCAGCAAAACACAGGGGGATTTAGATACGCAGTATTTT.

The chain links TRBV13 to TRBJ1-3; maybe TRBD1 (5 bases). Germline V CDR1 and CDR2: PRHDT, FYEKMQ (reference sequence). The CDR3 spans 17 residues. V lost 4 bases and J lost 0, with 16 bases in between. CDR3 in amino acids: CASSSYSGAHSGNTIYF. The CDR3 DNA is TGTGCCAGCAGCTCGTACAGCGGGGCCCACTCTGGAAACACCATATATTTT.

V usage is TRBV5-4 and J usage is TRBJ1-1; TRBD1 aligns across 8 bases. This CDR3 is built from 14 residues. Germline-derived CDR1 and CDR2 are SGHNT and YYREEE (reference sequence). J was trimmed by 4 bases and V by 3 bases; bases with no gene match: 5. The CDR3 is CASSWDRRSTEAFF. The CDR3 nucleotides are TGTGCCAGCAGCTGGGACAGGCGGAGCACTGAAGCTTTCTTT.

This clone was recorded a few times. The chain employs TRBV7-2 and TRBJ2-1; 8 nucleotides match TRBD2. CDR1 SGHTA and CDR2 FQGNSA come from the germline V gene. The CDR3 totals 15 residues. J lost 5 bases, V lost 5 bases, and 8 bases had no gene match. The CDR3 loop reads CASSLDSGGNNEQFF. CDR3 nucleotides: TGTGCCAGCAGCCTGGACAGCGGGGGCAACAATGAGCAGTTCTTC.

This chain links TRBV30 with TRBJ2-3; D might be TRBD2 (6 bases). Trimming took 3 bases from V and 1 from J, leaving 11 bases between them. Germline lookup yields CDR1 GTSNPN and CDR2 SVGIG (reference sequence). This CDR3 region has 14 residues. The CDR3 sequence is CAWSDGGGTDTQYF. DNA of the CDR3: TGTGCCTGGAGCGACGGAGGGGGCACAGATACGCAGTATTTT.

The CDR3: CASSLFGGYEQYF. The CDR3 bases are TGTGCCAGCAGCCTATTTGGGGGGTACGAGCAGTACTTC. The V call is TRBV12-3 or TRBV12-4, the J call TRBJ2-7; tentative D call: TRBD2 (6 bases). This CDR3 comprises 13 residues. Deletions cut 6 bases from V and 4 bases from J, with 13 bases between.